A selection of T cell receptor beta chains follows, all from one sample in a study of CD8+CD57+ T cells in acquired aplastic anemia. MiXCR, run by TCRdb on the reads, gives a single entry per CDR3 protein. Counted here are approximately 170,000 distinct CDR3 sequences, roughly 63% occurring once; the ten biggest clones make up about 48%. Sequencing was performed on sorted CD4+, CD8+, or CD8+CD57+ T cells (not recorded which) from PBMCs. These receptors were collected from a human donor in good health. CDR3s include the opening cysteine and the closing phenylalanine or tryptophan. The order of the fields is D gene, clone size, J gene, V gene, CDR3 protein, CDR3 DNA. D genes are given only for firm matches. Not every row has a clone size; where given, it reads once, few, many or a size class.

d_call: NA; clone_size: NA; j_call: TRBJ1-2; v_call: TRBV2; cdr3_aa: CATLDYGYTF; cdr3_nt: TGTGCCACCCTTGACTATGGCTACACCTTC
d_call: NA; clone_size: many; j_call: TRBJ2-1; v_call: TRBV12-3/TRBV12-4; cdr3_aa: CAIKGGAGHYNEQFF; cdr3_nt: TGTGCCATCAAAGGCGGAGCGGGACACTACAATGAGCAGTTCTTC
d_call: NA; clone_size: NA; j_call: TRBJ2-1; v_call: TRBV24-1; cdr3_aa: CATSDSRGRWDEQVF; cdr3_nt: TGTGCCACCAGTGATTCGAGAGGGCGATGGGATGAGCAGGTCTTC
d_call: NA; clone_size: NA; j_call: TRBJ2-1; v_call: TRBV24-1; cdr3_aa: CATSLAAYNEQFF; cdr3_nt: TGTGCCACCAGTTTGGCTGCGTACAATGAGCAGTTCTTC
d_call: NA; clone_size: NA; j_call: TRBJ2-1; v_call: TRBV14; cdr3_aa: CASSSRDLPSYNEQFF; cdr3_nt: TGTGCCAGCAGCAGCCGGGACTTGCCCTCCTACAATGAGCAGTTCTTC
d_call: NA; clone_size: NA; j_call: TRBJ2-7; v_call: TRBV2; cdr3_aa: CASSEAITEAYEQYF; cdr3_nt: TGTGCCAGCAGTGAAGCGATCACCGAAGCCTACGAGCAGTACTTC
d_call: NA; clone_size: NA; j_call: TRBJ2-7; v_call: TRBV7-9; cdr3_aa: CASSLGPLRGQYF; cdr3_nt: TGTGCCAGCAGCTTAGGGCCACTACGGGGGCAGTACTTC
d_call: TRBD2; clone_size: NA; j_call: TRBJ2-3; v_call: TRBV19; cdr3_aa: CASSIGLADTDTQYF; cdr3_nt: TGTGCCAGTAGTATAGGACTAGCGGACACAGATACGCAGTATTTT
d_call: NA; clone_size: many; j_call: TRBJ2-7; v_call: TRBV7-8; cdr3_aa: CASSLKPFRLLDEQYF; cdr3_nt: TGTGCCAGCAGCTTGAAGCCGTTCCGCTTACTTGACGAGCAGTACTTC
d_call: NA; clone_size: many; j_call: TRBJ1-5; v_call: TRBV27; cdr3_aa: CASSSGGAGQPQHF; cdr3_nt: TGTGCCAGCAGTTCAGGAGGGGCCGGGCAGCCCCAGCATTTT
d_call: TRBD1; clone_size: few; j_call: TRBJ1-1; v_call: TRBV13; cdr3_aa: CASSPGTENTEAFF; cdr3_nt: TGTGCCAGCAGCCCTGGGACAGAGAACACTGAAGCTTTCTTT
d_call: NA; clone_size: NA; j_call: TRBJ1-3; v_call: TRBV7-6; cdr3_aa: CASSLEFSGDTIYF; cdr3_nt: TGTGCCAGCAGCTTAGAGTTCTCTGGAGACACCATATATTTT
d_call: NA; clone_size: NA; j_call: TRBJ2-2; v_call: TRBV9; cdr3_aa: CASSVEGVPGELFF; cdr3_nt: TGTGCCAGCAGCGTAGAAGGGGTGCCCGGGGAGCTGTTTTTT
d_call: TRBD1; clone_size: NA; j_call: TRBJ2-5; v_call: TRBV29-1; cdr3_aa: CSVEDLDRAMETQYF; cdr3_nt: TGCAGCGTTGAAGATCTTGACAGGGCTATGGAGACCCAGTACTTC
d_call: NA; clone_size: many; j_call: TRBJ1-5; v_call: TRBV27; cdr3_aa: CASSWDTNQPQHF; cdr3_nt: TGTGCCAGCAGTTGGGACACCAATCAGCCCCAGCATTTT
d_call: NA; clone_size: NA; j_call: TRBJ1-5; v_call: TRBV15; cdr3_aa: CATSRDLGRAQPQHF; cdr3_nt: TGTGCCACCAGCAGAGATCTGGGCAGGGCTCAGCCCCAGCATTTT
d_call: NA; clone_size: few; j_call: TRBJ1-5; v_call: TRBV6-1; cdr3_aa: CASSEPGYYSNQPQHF; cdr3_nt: TGTGCCAGCAGTGAACCGGGTTATTATAGCAATCAGCCCCAGCATTTT
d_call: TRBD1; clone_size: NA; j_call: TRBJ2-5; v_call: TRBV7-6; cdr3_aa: CASSFGTGGQETQYF; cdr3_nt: TGTGCCAGCAGCTTCGGGACAGGGGGGCAAGAGACCCAGTACTTC
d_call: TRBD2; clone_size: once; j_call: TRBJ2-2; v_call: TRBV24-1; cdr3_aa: CATGDVAGTNTGELLF; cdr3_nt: TGTGCCACCGGTGATGTAGCGGGGACTAACACCGGGGAGCTGCTTTTT
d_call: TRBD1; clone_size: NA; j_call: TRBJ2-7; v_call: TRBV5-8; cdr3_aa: CASSIKDRGHEQYF; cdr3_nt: TGTGCCAGCAGCATCAAAGACAGGGGCCACGAGCAGTACTTC
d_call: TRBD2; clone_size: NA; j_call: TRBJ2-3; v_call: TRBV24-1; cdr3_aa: CATSDFRYTSGRRGGTDTQYF; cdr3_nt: TGTGCCACCAGTGATTTCCGTTACACTAGCGGGAGAAGAGGTGGCACAGATACGCAGTATTTT
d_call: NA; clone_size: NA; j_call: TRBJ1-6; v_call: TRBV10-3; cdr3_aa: CAIKDESAVNSPLHF; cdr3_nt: TGTGCCATCAAAGACGAGTCCGCGGTAAATTCACCCCTCCACTTT
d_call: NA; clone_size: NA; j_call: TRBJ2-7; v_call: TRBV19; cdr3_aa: CASSIMGNEQYF; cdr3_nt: TGTGCCAGTAGTATAATGGGAAACGAGCAGTACTTC